What follows are 17 T cell receptor beta chains derived from one specimen sequenced in a study of cytomegalovirus exposure and HLA in healthy donors. Both 60 Vbeta primers and 13 Jbeta primers went into the PCR. Some clones are missing from TCRdb's copy, which holds only in-frame ones; the method was immunoSEQ multiplex PCR. The listing records approximately 47,000 clones. The sample was PBMCs. The receptors come from a male donor in good health and CMV-seronegative.

The chain joins TRBV4-1 to TRBJ2-1; a possible D gene is TRBD2 (7 bases). Per germline, CDR1 MGHRA and CDR2 YSYEKL. This CDR3 has 18 amino acids. Trimming removed 1 base from V and 1 base from J, with 17 bases in between. CDR3 bases: TGCGCCAGCAGCCAAGGGGGGGCGGGGCGGGGGTCCTACAATGAGCAGTTCTTC. Translating gives CASSQGGAGRGSYNEQFF.

V is TRBV7-9 and J is TRBJ2-7; the D gene is possibly TRBD2 (5 bases). Trimming left V 3 bases short and J 1 base short, with 10 bases between. Germline-derived CDR1 and CDR2 are SEHNR and FQNEAQ (reference sequence). The length of the CDR3 is 14 residues. The DNA for the CDR3 is TGTGCCAGCAGCTTCGAGGGATGGTCCTACGAGCAGTACTTC. Its translation is CASSFEGWSYEQYF.

V usage is TRBV7-8 and J usage is TRBJ2-7; D is possibly TRBD1 (5 bases). Trimming cost V 5 bases and J 5 bases, with 19 bases left between them. This CDR3 is 15 amino acids long. Germline V gives CDR1 SGHVS, CDR2 FQNEAQ. CDR3 loop: CASSPQAREIDEQYF. The CDR3 DNA is TGTGCCAGCAGCCCCCAGGCCAGGGAAATTGACGAGCAGTACTTC.

V usage is TRBV4-1 and J usage is TRBJ1-1; D is perhaps TRBD1 (5 bases). The CDR3 is 15 residues long. Trimming shortened V by 3 bases and J by 1 base, and 12 bases separated the two germline ends. Germline values: CDR1 MGHRA, CDR2 YSYEKL. The chain's CDR3 is CASSHPWGENTEAFF. Written as DNA, the CDR3 is TGCGCCAGCAGCCACCCCTGGGGGGAGAACACTGAAGCTTTCTTT.

The genes are TRBV5-4 and TRBJ1-2; D not certain. V was shortened by 3 bases and J by 4 bases, with 13 bases between the two germline ends. Germline CDR1 and CDR2: SGHNT and YYREEE (reference sequence). This CDR3 is 14 amino acids long. CDR3 protein: CASSSSGLSYGYTF. CDR3 bases: TGTGCCAGCAGCTCCTCGGGGTTGAGCTATGGCTACACCTTC. Full variable domain (remainder filled in from reference TRBV5-4 and TRBJ1-2): ETGVTQSPTHLIKTRGQQVTLRCSSQSGHNTVSWYQQALGQGPQFIFQYYREEENGRGNFPPRFSGLQFPNYSSELNVNALELDDSALYLCASSSSGLSYGYTFGSGTRLTVV.

The chain joins TRBV5-1 to TRBJ2-1; D possibly corresponds to TRBD2 (7 bases). Per germline, CDR1 SGHRS and CDR2 YFSETQ. The V gene lost 0 bases and the J gene lost 6 bases, with 10 bases spanning the gap. This CDR3 comprises 14 residues. In DNA form, the CDR3 reads TGCGCCAGCAGCTTGGGTGGGGGGGCCAATGAGCAGTTCTTC. Amino acid sequence: CASSLGGGANEQFF.

The CDR3 nucleotides read TGTGCCATCAAGGCTAGCGGGTACTCCTACGAGCAGTACTTC. This sequence encodes CAIKASGYSYEQYF. This chain uses TRBV10-3 with TRBJ2-7; TRBD2 matches 8 bases. The CDR3 is 14 residues long. J was trimmed by 0 bases and V by 7 bases; bases with no gene match: 5. CDR1 and CDR2 (germline): ENHRY, SYGVKD.

The genes are TRBV5-1 and TRBJ2-7; 11 bases are shared with TRBD2. CDR1 and CDR2 from the germline V gene are SGHRS and YFSETQ. This CDR3 region has 15 residues. J was trimmed by 2 bases and V by 5 bases; bases with no gene match: 6. CDR3 loop: CASRSSGGRAYEQYF. CDR3 coding DNA: TGCGCCAGCAGATCTAGCGGGGGGCGTGCCTACGAGCAGTACTTC.

The chain recombines TRBV6-1 with TRBJ2-3, with TRBD2 matching over 12 bases. Germline loops: CDR1 MNHNS, CDR2 SASEGT. The CDR3 spans 15 residues. Trimming at V came to 3 bases and at J to 3 bases, leaving 1 base not matched to a gene. CDR3 bases: TGTGCCAGCAGTGACCTAGCGGGGGGGACAGATACGCAGTATTTT. Protein: CASSDLAGGTDTQYF.

The chain employs TRBV28 and TRBJ2-7; D uncertain. V lost 3 bases and J lost 3, with 18 bases in between. This CDR3 region has 16 residues. The V gene's germline CDR1 is MDHEN and CDR2 SYDVKM. The DNA of the CDR3 is TGTGCCAGCAGTTTCTTCCAGGCCCTAAGAAACTACGAGCAGTACTTC. Amino acid sequence: CASSFFQALRNYEQYF.

The rearrangement joins TRBV4-1 to TRBJ1-5; no firm D call. The CDR3 totals 14 residues. CDR1 and CDR2 from the germline V gene are MGHRA and YSYEKL. Trimming removed 1 base from V and 2 bases from J, with 6 bases in between. The CDR3 nucleotides are TGCGCCAGCAGCCAAGGATCGGGCAATCAGCCCCAGCATTTT. It specifies CASSQGSGNQPQHF.

The chain couples TRBV19 to TRBJ2-7; 9 nucleotides line up with TRBD2. Per the germline V gene, CDR1 is LNHDA and CDR2 is SQIVND (reference sequence). This CDR3 has 15 amino acids. V gave up 4 bases and J gave up 4 bases; unmatched junction bases: 8. In DNA form, the CDR3 reads TGTGCCAGTAGTAGCGGGGGGGGGTTCAAGTACGAGCAGTACTTC. It yields the protein CASSSGGGFKYEQYF.

V and J are TRBV7-9 and TRBJ2-5; D gene uncertain. V lost 4 bases, J lost 7 bases, and 7 bases lay in between. The CDR3 spans 11 residues. From germline, CDR1 is SEHNR and CDR2 FQNEAQ (reference sequence). The CDR3: CASSSPGTQYF. In nucleotides, the CDR3 is TGTGCCAGCAGCTCCCCAGGGACCCAGTACTTC.

To note about this clone: Within the sample, other DNA sequences also encode this same CDR3. The chain uses TRBV30 and TRBJ1-1; weak D call: TRBD1 (5 bases). V was trimmed by 3 bases and J by 3 bases, leaving 5 bases between them. This CDR3 is 11 amino acids long. Germline values: CDR1 GTSNPN, CDR2 SVGIG (reference sequence). This CDR3 is CAWSRDTEAFF. CDR3 in DNA: TGTGCCTGGAGCAGGGACACTGAAGCTTTCTTT.

The genes are TRBV29-1 and TRBJ2-5; no clear D gene. The CDR3 has 12 amino acids. Germline values: CDR1 SQVTM, CDR2 ANQGSEA. Deletions cut 4 bases from V and 4 bases from J, with 10 bases between. The CDR3 DNA follows: TGCAGCGTTGCTCGACAAATAGAGACCCAGTACTTC. It codes for CSVARQIETQYF.

This chain links TRBV19 with TRBJ1-1; a weak D match, TRBD1 (5 bases). The CDR3 sequence is 14 residues long. Germline values: CDR1 LNHDA, CDR2 SQIVND (reference sequence). Trimming cost V 2 bases and J 0 bases, with 7 bases left between them. The CDR3 loop reads CASSIQGMNTEAFF. CDR3 DNA sequence: TGTGCCAGTAGTATACAGGGAATGAACACTGAAGCTTTCTTT.

V and J are TRBV30 and TRBJ2-7; 7 nucleotides agree with TRBD1. The V gene end was trimmed by 2 bases and the J gene end by 3 bases; junction bases not matched to a gene: 4. CDR1 is GTSNPN and CDR2 is SVGIG in the germline V gene (reference sequence). This CDR3 region has 13 residues. As DNA, the CDR3 is TGTGCCTGGAGTACAGGGGCACACTACGAGCAGTACTTC. This translates into CAWSTGAHYEQYF.